This T cell receptor beta chain was recorded in a study of CD8+ T cells in alopecia areata. This clone appeared a single time. Its antigen is unidentified. Specified treatment: oral pan-JAK inhibitor, 5-10 mg twice daily. The sequencing template was cDNA reverse transcribed from extracted RNA. Method: immunoSEQ multiplex PCR; TCRdb's copy keeps in-frame clones and lacks some. The table lists a few hundred thousand clones, around three fifths of them singletons, with about 1.6% in the top ten. Trimming shortened V by 3 bases and J by 0 bases, and 8 bases separated the two germline ends. CDR3 length equals 13 residues. Looked up from germline, CDR1 is SQVTM and CDR2 is ANQGSEA. Study-wide results and caveats: Many expanded lesional clones remained in scalp and blood on tofacitinib. Researchers reported that TCR sharing among patients proved less clear than in mice, possibly HLA-linked.

This clonotype was obtained from a human donor with alopecia areata. Sequencing was performed on CD4+ T cells sorted from blood, taken at week 4, from a patient treated with tofacitinib. This sequence joins TRBV29-1 and TRBJ1-1; unclear D gene. The CDR3 here is CSVEPRMNTEAFF. The CDR3 DNA reads as TGCAGCGTTGAGCCTAGGATGAACACTGAAGCTTTCTTT.